This TCR beta chain was found in a study of blood T cell repertoires in COVID-19. This clone was counted between two and nine times. Using immunoSEQ multiplex PCR, the repertoire was profiled, and TCRdb retains in-frame clones only, with some absent. There are more than 300,000 clones in the sample; about 82% occur only once, and 1.5% to 2% lies in the top ten. This TCR was sampled from a woman in her fifties or sixties with acute or convalescent COVID-19. The sequencing sample was made of peripheral blood.

The CDR3 is CASRNGGRAVDTQYF. The CDR3, as DNA: TGCGCCAGCAGGAACGGCGGGAGGGCCGTAGATACGCAGTATTTT. The chain uses TRBV5-1 and TRBJ2-3; 9 bases align to TRBD2. This CDR3 region has 15 residues. Per the germline V gene, CDR1 is SGHRS and CDR2 is YFSETQ. With 5 bases clipped from V and 5 bases from J, the junction kept 9 bases outside the gene matches.